Each of the 29 T cell receptor beta chains below was sequenced from the same sample in a study of T cells in Graves' hyperthyroidism and ophthalmopathy. RNA transcripts provided the source from which TCR beta CDR3 regions were amplified. The HTBI primer set served for first-round RT-PCR of the TCR CDR3. TCRdb reprocessed the multiplex PCR reads via MiXCR and lists one record per CDR3 protein. The data show over 250,000 distinct CDR3 sequences, roughly an eighth seen once. Sequenced sample: blood. The receptors here all came from a woman between 40 and 50 years old with Graves' ophthalmopathy.

In its sample, this clonotype was seen many times. The V call is TRBV7-9, the J call TRBJ2-7; D might be TRBD1 (5 bases). The CDR3 consists of 12 residues. The V end was cut by 5 bases, the J end by 2 bases, with 7 bases between. From germline, CDR1 is SEHNR and CDR2 FQNEAQ (reference sequence). Here the CDR3 DNA reads TGTGCCAGCAGCCCCAGGGCCTACGAGCAGTACTTC. Encoded protein: CASSPRAYEQYF.

This clonotype was detected only a few times. The chain has TRBV19 and TRBJ1-6; tentatively, D is TRBD1 (5 bases). This CDR3 is built from 14 residues. V lost 1 base, J lost 8 bases, and 9 bases lay in between. In germline, CDR1 is LNHDA, CDR2 SQIVND (reference sequence). CDR3 DNA: TGTGCCAGTAGTATAGCCGGGACGGATTCACCCCTCCACTTT. The encoded protein is CASSIAGTDSPLHF.

This clonotype was counted only a few times. This chain uses TRBV30 with TRBJ2-1; 9 nucleotides match TRBD2. V dropped 0 bases and J dropped 9; count of bases not matched to a gene: 9. Germline values: CDR1 GTSNPN, CDR2 SVGIG (reference sequence). The CDR3 runs to 15 residues. CDR3 nucleotides: TGTGCCTGGAGTGTACTACTAGCGGGCGGCGGTGAGCAGTTCTTC. As protein: CAWSVLLAGGGEQFF.

This clonotype has a count of ten or more. The rearrangement uses TRBV29-1 and TRBJ2-3, with D hard to call. Trimming removed 7 bases at V and 4 bases at J, with 15 bases between. The CDR3 is 13 residues long. The germline V gene has CDR1 SQVTM and CDR2 ANQGSEA. CDR3 sequence: CSARRFQADTQYF. Here the CDR3 DNA reads TGCAGCGCACGGAGATTCCAAGCAGATACGCAGTATTTT.

In its sample, this clonotype was seen many times. A read error may account for a junction end that differs from germline. The chain links TRBV24-1 to TRBJ2-1, with D hard to call. Germline CDR1 is KGHDR and CDR2 is SFDVKD. The CDR3 consists of 15 residues. The CDR3 DNA reads as TGTGCCACCAGTGCCGGACCCCCGTACTACCATGAGCAGTTCTTC. It encodes CATSAGPPYYHEQFF.

This sequence joins TRBV7-9 and TRBJ2-7; tentative D call: TRBD2 (6 bases). There are 15 residues in the CDR3. Trimming cost V 5 bases and J 4 bases, with 18 bases left between them. Germline V gives CDR1 SEHNR, CDR2 FQNEAQ (reference sequence). In nucleotides, the CDR3 is TGTGCCAGCAGCGATACGGGACTTAAGAAGTACGAGCAGTACTTC. Protein: CASSDTGLKKYEQYF.

The gene calls are TRBV7-9 and TRBJ1-2; 9 positions match TRBD1. Germline loops: CDR1 SEHNR, CDR2 FQNEAQ (reference sequence). Unmatched junction bases numbered 4, after V lost 4 bases and J lost 4 bases. There are 14 residues in the CDR3. The CDR3 DNA sequence: TGTGCCAGCAGCTCGGACAGGGGCCCCTATGGCTACACCTTC. As protein: CASSSDRGPYGYTF. The variable domain in full, completed from reference TRBV7-9 and TRBJ1-2, reads DTGVSQNPRHKITKRGQNVTFRCDPISEHNRLYWYRQTLGQGPEFLTYFQNEAQLEKSRLLSDRFSAERPKGSFSTLEIQRTEQGDSAMYLCASSSDRGPYGYTFGSGTRLTVV.

In its sample, this clonotype was seen many times. The chain uses TRBV5-1 and TRBJ1-4; unclear D gene. Germline values: CDR1 SGHRS, CDR2 YFSETQ. CDR3 length: 16 residues. Trimming removed 2 bases from V and 2 bases from J, with 13 bases in between. CDR3 DNA: TGCGCCAGCAGCTTCGGGGAGAGGAAGACTAATGAAAAACTGTTTTTT. As protein: CASSFGERKTNEKLFF.

This clonotype was counted many times. This chain uses TRBV27 with TRBJ2-3, with TRBD2 identical over 11 bases. CDR1 is MNHEY and CDR2 is SMNVEV in the germline V gene (reference sequence). The CDR3 spans 15 residues. Trimming at V came to 8 bases and at J to 3 bases, leaving 7 bases not matched to a gene. The chain's CDR3 is CASGLAGGYTDTQYF. The CDR3 DNA reads TGTGCCAGCGGATTAGCGGGGGGGTATACAGATACGCAGTATTTT.

This clonotype was detected ten times or more. The gene calls are TRBV5-5 and TRBJ2-7; D is perhaps TRBD1 (6 bases). The CDR3 sequence is 15 residues long. The germline V gene encodes CDR1 SGHKS and CDR2 YYEKEE (reference sequence). V lost 2 bases to trimming and J lost 5 bases, with 17 bases between them. In DNA form, the CDR3 reads TGTGCCAGCAGCTTTCTCAGCACAGGGCCCGACGAGCAGTACTTC. It specifies CASSFLSTGPDEQYF.

This clonotype has ten or more counts. This chain joins TRBV10-1 and TRBJ1-1, with D uncertain. Per the germline V gene, CDR1 is WNHNN and CDR2 is SYGVQD (reference sequence). V lost 4 bases and J lost 5, with 11 bases in between. This CDR3 region has 13 residues. CDR3 DNA: TGCGCCAGCAGTGTTAGTAGTTGGACTGAAGCTTTCTTT. It translates to CASSVSSWTEAFF.

This chain uses TRBV20-1 with TRBJ2-1, with a weak D call TRBD2 (6 bases). Germline V gene sequence: CDR1 DFQATT, CDR2 SNEGSKA (reference sequence). With 4 bases removed from V and 0 bases from J, the gap between germline ends came to 7 bases. The CDR3 sequence is 13 residues long. CDR3 loop: CSATGSSYNEQFF. The CDR3 DNA is TGCAGTGCTACCGGGAGCTCCTACAATGAGCAGTTCTTC.

The chain is built from TRBV29-1 and TRBJ2-1; 11 bases agree with TRBD2. This CDR3 has 19 amino acids. V gave up 3 bases and J gave up 12 bases; unmatched junction bases: 25. Germline-derived CDR1 and CDR2 are SQVTM and ANQGSEA. In nucleotides, the CDR3 is TGCAGCGTTGACACACGACGGCCGACTAGCGGGACACCCGCGCAGGTGCAGTTCTTC. Translation gives CSVDTRRPTSGTPAQVQFF.

Regarding this clonotype: With a much larger clone just one base away, this may be a read error. The missing conserved phenylalanine or tryptophan at the end of this CDR3 makes a read error likely. The rearrangement uses TRBV15 and TRBJ2-1; no clear D. Deletions cut 5 bases from V and 4 bases from J, with 9 bases between. This CDR3 spans 13 amino acids. CDR1 and CDR2 (germline): LNHNV, YYDKDF (reference sequence). The CDR3 region is CATSAERYNEQFS. The CDR3 nucleotides are TGTGCCACCAGCGCTGAGAGGTACAATGAGCAGTTCTCC.

The chain joins TRBV19 to TRBJ2-1, with D possibly TRBD1 on 6 matching bases. This CDR3 region has 14 residues. Between the trimmed V and J ends, which lost 9 bases and 2 bases, there was a span of 14 bases. Per the germline V gene, CDR1 is LNHDA and CDR2 is SQIVND (reference sequence). CDR3 sequence: CASTTRQAYNEQFF. The CDR3, as DNA: TGTGCCAGCACCACACGACAGGCCTACAATGAGCAGTTCTTC.

There are many counts of this clonotype. V is TRBV6-1 and J is TRBJ2-5, with TRBD2 identical over 10 bases. The CDR3 is 16 residues long. V dropped 7 bases and J dropped 3; count of bases not matched to a gene: 11. Germline V gene lookup returns CDR1 MNHNS and CDR2 SASEGT. Here the CDR3 reads CASNPGSLAGEETQYF. The CDR3 bases are TGTGCCAGCAACCCTGGTTCCCTAGCGGGGGAAGAGACCCAGTACTTC.

This clonotype came up a few times. The chain recombines TRBV6-1 with TRBJ1-5; D gene unclear. The CDR3 is 13 amino acids. V was cut by 6 bases and J by 4 bases, with 10 bases left in between. Germline CDR1 is MNHNS and CDR2 is SASEGT. This CDR3 reads CASRRRTNQPQHF. Here the CDR3 DNA reads TGTGCCAGCAGACGGCGGACTAATCAGCCCCAGCATTTT.

In this sample, this clonotype turned up a few times. The chain is built from TRBV29-1 and TRBJ2-7; D possibly matches TRBD1 or TRBD2 (5 bases each). Trimming pared 7 bases from V and 0 bases from J, leaving 16 bases between. This CDR3 has 14 amino acids. Germline CDR1 is SQVTM and CDR2 is ANQGSEA. The DNA for the CDR3 is TGCAGCGCCAGAGAGGGACCGATCTCCTACGAGCAGTACTTC. As protein: CSAREGPISYEQYF.

This clonotype was picked up many times. V gene TRBV11-2 combines with J gene TRBJ1-1; no firm D call. The CDR3 is made up of 14 amino acids. Trimming pared 0 bases from V and 8 bases from J, leaving 13 bases between. From germline, CDR1 is SGHAT and CDR2 FQNNGV. The DNA for the CDR3 is TGTGCCAGCAGCTTAGAGATACCGGGTTTGGAAGCTTTCTTT. Translation: CASSLEIPGLEAFF.

The table lists this clonotype with many counts. This rearrangement joins TRBV27 to TRBJ1-4, with D hard to call. Deletions cut 3 bases from V and 0 bases from J, with 17 bases between. The CDR3 is made up of 18 amino acids. Germline V lookup: CDR1 MNHEY, CDR2 SMNVEV (reference sequence). The CDR3: CASSFRRGNLATNEKLFF. CDR3 coding DNA: TGTGCCAGCAGTTTCCGACGGGGAAACCTTGCAACTAATGAAAAACTGTTTTTT.

The V call is TRBV19, the J call TRBJ2-1; tentative D call: TRBD1 (6 bases). This CDR3 contains 13 residues. Deletions cut 10 bases from V and 6 bases from J, with 16 bases between. CDR1 LNHDA and CDR2 SQIVND come from the germline V gene (reference sequence). DNA for the CDR3: TGTGCCACCGGGACACCGTGGAGCAATGAGCAGTTCTTC. Translated, it gives CATGTPWSNEQFF.

This clonotype has more than one count but fewer than ten. This chain links TRBV3-1 with TRBJ2-7; D uncertain. Germline CDR1 LGHDT, CDR2 YNNKEL (reference sequence). The length of the CDR3 is 13 residues. V dropped 2 bases and J dropped 3 bases, with 8 bases sitting between them. The CDR3 loop reads CASSQIVGYEQYF. In DNA, the CDR3 is TGTGCCAGCAGCCAAATTGTAGGCTACGAGCAGTACTTC.

This clonotype was detected many times. The V gene is TRBV6-1, the J gene TRBJ1-2; maybe TRBD1 (6 bases). Trimming took 5 bases from V and 0 from J, leaving 13 bases between them. In germline, CDR1 is MNHNS, CDR2 SASEGT. The CDR3 runs to 15 residues. CDR3 in amino acids: CASSSGELANYGYTF. The DNA of the CDR3 is TGTGCCAGCAGTTCAGGGGAGTTAGCTAACTATGGCTACACCTTC.

Note on this clonotype: This may come from a read error, since a much larger clone is one base off. The V and J genes are TRBV11-2 and TRBJ1-1, with D perhaps matching TRBD1 (5 bases). The CDR3 consists of 17 residues. Per germline, CDR1 SGHAT and CDR2 FQNNGV. The CDR3 loop is CVSSHWGVRQVNTEAFF. CDR3 sequence (DNA): TGTGTCAGCAGCCACTGGGGCGTTAGGCAGGTGAACACTGAAGCTTTCTTT.

For this clonotype: It may be a read error: a sequence one base away is much more abundant. The genes are TRBV20-1 and TRBJ2-2; perhaps TRBD2 as D (7 bases). The CDR3 extends over 17 amino acids. Germline lookup yields CDR1 DFQATT and CDR2 SNEGSKA (reference sequence). The CDR3 region is CSARREGGRTDTRELFF. CDR3 nucleotides: TGCAGTGCTAGAAGGGAGGGGGGAAGGACGGACACCCGGGAGCTGTTTTTT.

This chain connects TRBV20-1 to TRBJ2-1; D gene ambiguous. The germline V gene has CDR1 DFQATT and CDR2 SNEGSKA (reference sequence). The CDR3 length is 13 residues. The germline V and J ends were trimmed by 8 bases and 0 bases, with 11 bases remaining between them. The CDR3 loop is CSRAVLSYNEQFF. DNA for the CDR3: TGCAGTAGGGCGGTCCTCTCCTACAATGAGCAGTTCTTC.

Note on this clonotype: The junction departs from germline at one end; a sequencing error may be responsible. This chain links TRBV11-3 with TRBJ1-1, with unresolved D. CDR1 is SGHNT, CDR2 YENEEA, per germline. The CDR3 runs to 15 residues. CDR3: CVSSSPAQAVTEAFF. CDR3 coding DNA: TGCGTCAGCAGTTCCCCCGCCCAGGCGGTCACTGAAGCTTTCTTT.

In its sample, this clonotype was seen a few times. The chain couples TRBV9 to TRBJ2-2, with D possibly being TRBD2 (6 bases). The V and J ends lost 2 bases and 5 bases respectively, with 19 bases between them. CDR1 SGDLS and CDR2 YYNGEE come from the germline V gene. The CDR3 is 17 residues long. The CDR3 loop reads CASSVMAGGIKTGELFF. CDR3 DNA: TGTGCCAGCAGCGTGATGGCTGGCGGGATAAAAACCGGGGAGCTGTTTTTT. Complete variable domain (other parts from reference TRBV9 and TRBJ2-2): DSGVTQTPKHLITATGQRVTLRCSPRSGDLSVYWYQQSLDQGLQFLIQYYNGEERAKGNILERFSAQQFPDLHSELNLSSLELGDSALYFCASSVMAGGIKTGELFFGEGSRLTVL.

To note about this clonotype: Being one base from a much bigger clone, this may be a read error. Here the CDR3 omits its conserved ending phenylalanine or tryptophan, so a read error is the likely source. The V and J genes are TRBV20-1 and TRBJ1-1, with D possibly matching TRBD1 (5 bases). CDR3 length: 12 residues. The V end lost 3 bases, the J end lost 6 bases, and 11 bases lay between the germline ends. The V gene's germline CDR1 is DFQATT and CDR2 SNEGSKA (reference sequence). The CDR3 sequence is CSASFLGAEAFS. CDR3 in DNA: TGCAGTGCTAGCTTTCTGGGGGCTGAAGCTTTCTCT.